This note documents a single T cell receptor beta chain sequence. Its specificity is unknown. This record belongs to a study of T cell responses to AZD1222 COVID-19 vaccine. At the level of the study: Timing groups of about 4 and about 12 weeks for second doses were pooled. General study points: Per reports, nearly half of all spike-specific TCRs target regions that are unmutated in variants. The peak T cell response came first, and repertoires were sampled only after it. Just five to seven people given AZD1222 tested seropositive at baseline.

Measured with immunoSEQ multiplex PCR; TCRdb has only the in-frame clones, and not every one. The data show tens of thousands of clones, with 88% seen just once and 7.5% to 9.5% held by the top ten. The CDR3 has 14 amino acids. Trimming removed 6 bases from V and 4 bases from J; junction bases left unmatched: 5. Per germline, CDR1 MDHEN and CDR2 SYDVKM. The chain links TRBV28 to TRBJ1-1, with 10 bases identical to TRBD1. Sequences were derived from peripheral blood, sampled on day 0 of AZD1222 vaccination. The sequence derives from an adult in good health. Written as DNA, the CDR3 is TGTGCCAGCAGGAGGGACAGGGGCTCCACTGAAGCTTTCTTT. Translating it yields CASRRDRGSTEAFF.